This T cell receptor (beta chain) was captured by sequencing in a study of cytomegalovirus exposure and HLA in healthy donors. Study-level background: The roughly 110 validation repertoires were produced on the same platform as the roughly 700 repertoires of the first cohort. This was reported in a later analysis. Study-level points and caveats: Subsequent analysis of the approximately 120 validation repertoires found a tendency for first-cohort TCR clusters to co-occur.

Only in-frame clones appear in the TCRdb table, and some are missing; sequencing was by immunoSEQ multiplex PCR. In the table there are 150,000 to 200,000 clones, around four fifths of which are singletons. Note on this clone: Its antigen is still unknown.

Separate from the approximately 700-subject first cohort was the approximately 120-subject validation cohort, to which the donors belonged. The V gene end was trimmed by 2 bases and the J gene end by 3 bases; junction bases not matched to a gene: 12. Germline CDR1 reads LGHNA; CDR2 reads YNFKEQ. This CDR3 has 17 amino acids. Material: PBMCs. The source is a man between 25 and 39 years old in good health and CMV-seropositive. The gene calls are TRBV4-2 and TRBJ2-5; 7 bases line up with TRBD2. For the CDR3, the DNA is TGTGCCAGCAGCCAACATCCCCGGGCGGGGGAAGAAGAGACCCAGTACTTC. Translation gives CASSQHPRAGEEETQYF.